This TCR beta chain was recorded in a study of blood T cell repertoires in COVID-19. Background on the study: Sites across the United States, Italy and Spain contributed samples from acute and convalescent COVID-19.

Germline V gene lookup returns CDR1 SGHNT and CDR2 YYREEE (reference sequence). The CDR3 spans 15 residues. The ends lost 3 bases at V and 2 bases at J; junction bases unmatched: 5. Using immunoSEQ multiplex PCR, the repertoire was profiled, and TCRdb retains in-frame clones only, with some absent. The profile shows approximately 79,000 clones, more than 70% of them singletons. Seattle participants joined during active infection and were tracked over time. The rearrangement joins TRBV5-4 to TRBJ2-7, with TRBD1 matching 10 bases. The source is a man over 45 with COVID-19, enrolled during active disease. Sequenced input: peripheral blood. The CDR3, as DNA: TGTGCCAGCAGCTCAAAGACAGGGGGCACCTACGAGCAGTACTTC. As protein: CASSSKTGGTYEQYF.